A selection of T cell receptor beta chains follows, all from one sample in a study of T cell repertoires in cytomegalovirus infection. TCRdb itself ran the reads through MiXCR, one entry per CDR3 protein. The sample records roughly 720,000 distinct CDR3 sequences, 35% to 45% being singletons. The sequencing sample was made of PBMCs. These receptors were taken from a human donor in good health (CMV status not recorded). Some clones in this sample may be carry-over from other donors' samples. Each CDR3 is given with its conserved first and last residue. D genes are given only for firm matches. Clone size is given for some rows only: seen once, a few or many times, or a class if the clone is expanded.

clone size: -
CDR3 length: 15
V gene: TRBV12-3/TRBV12-4
D gene: -
J gene: TRBJ1-3
CDR3 protein: CASLEGVFSGNTIYF
CDR3 DNA: TGTGCCAGTCTAGAGGGCGTTTTCTCTGGAAACACCATATATTTT

clone size: -
CDR3 length: 18
V gene: TRBV7-6
D gene: TRBD1
J gene: TRBJ1-1
CDR3 protein: CASSLLVGTGGLGTEAFF
CDR3 DNA: TGTGCCAGCAGCTTACTGGTCGGGACAGGGGGCTTAGGCACTGAAGCTTTCTTT

clone size: -
CDR3 length: 12
V gene: TRBV28
D gene: TRBD2
J gene: TRBJ2-3
CDR3 protein: CASSLRREVEYF
CDR3 DNA: TGTGCCAGCAGCCTGAGACGGGAGGTTGAGTATTTT

clone size: -
CDR3 length: 14
V gene: TRBV12-3/TRBV12-4
D gene: -
J gene: TRBJ1-2
CDR3 protein: CASRPRVIGDGYTF
CDR3 DNA: TGTGCCAGCAGGCCCAGGGTGATCGGGGATGGCTACACCTTC

clone size: few
CDR3 length: 14
V gene: TRBV7-9
D gene: -
J gene: TRBJ2-7
CDR3 protein: CASSSARASYEQYF
CDR3 DNA: TGTGCCAGCAGCTCCGCCAGGGCCTCCTACGAGCAGTACTTC

clone size: -
CDR3 length: 13
V gene: TRBV12-3/TRBV12-4
D gene: -
J gene: TRBJ1-5
CDR3 protein: CASSTGAPQPQHF
CDR3 DNA: TGTGCCAGCAGTACGGGCGCGCCTCAGCCCCAGCATTTT

clone size: many
CDR3 length: 13
V gene: TRBV7-2
D gene: TRBD1
J gene: TRBJ1-2
CDR3 protein: CASSPRDRDGYTF
CDR3 DNA: TGTGCCAGCAGCCCAAGGGACAGGGATGGCTACACCTTC

clone size: -
CDR3 length: 17
V gene: TRBV6-5
D gene: TRBD2
J gene: TRBJ2-1
CDR3 protein: CASSYRGGLAGQNEQFF
CDR3 DNA: TGTGCCAGCAGTTATCGAGGCGGGCTAGCGGGTCAAAATGAGCAGTTCTTC

clone size: -
CDR3 length: 16
V gene: TRBV14
D gene: -
J gene: TRBJ2-1
CDR3 protein: CASSQRQRFRHNEQFF
CDR3 DNA: TGTGCCAGCAGCCAACGGCAAAGATTTCGTCACAATGAGCAGTTCTTC

clone size: few
CDR3 length: 16
V gene: TRBV6-5
D gene: TRBD2
J gene: TRBJ2-2
CDR3 protein: CASSYQLAGGAGELFF
CDR3 DNA: TGTGCCAGCAGTTACCAGCTAGCGGGGGGGGCCGGGGAGCTGTTTTTT

clone size: -
CDR3 length: 16
V gene: TRBV28
D gene: -
J gene: TRBJ2-1
CDR3 protein: CASRPEQGLPHNEQFF
CDR3 DNA: TGTGCCAGCAGACCAGAACAGGGTTTACCTCACAATGAGCAGTTCTTC

clone size: few
CDR3 length: 14
V gene: TRBV12-3/TRBV12-4
D gene: -
J gene: TRBJ2-7
CDR3 protein: CASSHWGSSYEQYF
CDR3 DNA: TGTGCCAGCAGTCACTGGGGCAGTAGTTACGAGCAGTACTTC

clone size: -
CDR3 length: 19
V gene: TRBV6-5
D gene: -
J gene: TRBJ2-2
CDR3 protein: CASSYSGGVGFGRPGELFF
CDR3 DNA: TGTGCCAGCAGTTACTCAGGAGGGGTTGGTTTTGGGAGGCCCGGGGAGCTGTTTTTT

clone size: -
CDR3 length: 14
V gene: TRBV2
D gene: -
J gene: TRBJ1-6
CDR3 protein: CASSERMNNSPLHF
CDR3 DNA: TGTGCCAGCAGTGAACGGATGAATAATTCACCCCTCCACTTT

clone size: -
CDR3 length: 14
V gene: TRBV12-3/TRBV12-4
D gene: -
J gene: TRBJ2-5
CDR3 protein: CASSPPGSQETQYF
CDR3 DNA: TGTGCCAGCAGTCCGCCGGGATCCCAAGAGACCCAGTACTTC

clone size: -
CDR3 length: 14
V gene: TRBV7-8
D gene: TRBD2
J gene: TRBJ2-7
CDR3 protein: CASSLSQTSYELYF
CDR3 DNA: TGTGCCAGCAGCTTATCCCAGACTAGCTACGAGCTGTACTTC

clone size: -
CDR3 length: 16
V gene: TRBV5-6
D gene: TRBD1
J gene: TRBJ2-7
CDR3 protein: CASSPTTGDPSYEQYF
CDR3 DNA: TGTGCCAGCAGCCCGACTACAGGGGATCCCTCCTACGAGCAGTACTTC

clone size: many
CDR3 length: 17
V gene: TRBV7-2
D gene: -
J gene: TRBJ2-1
CDR3 protein: CASSGPRWPKTSNEQFF
CDR3 DNA: TGTGCCAGCAGCGGACCCCGTTGGCCCAAAACGTCTAATGAGCAGTTCTTC

clone size: few
CDR3 length: 16
V gene: TRBV11-2
D gene: -
J gene: TRBJ1-4
CDR3 protein: CASSLDLTGYNEKLFF
CDR3 DNA: TGTGCCAGCAGCTTAGATCTTACAGGATATAATGAAAAACTGTTTTTT

clone size: -
CDR3 length: 13
V gene: TRBV5-1
D gene: -
J gene: TRBJ2-1
CDR3 protein: CASSLLGLSEQFF
CDR3 DNA: TGCGCCAGCAGCTTGCTGGGACTTAGTGAGCAGTTCTTC

clone size: -
CDR3 length: 15
V gene: TRBV9
D gene: -
J gene: TRBJ2-5
CDR3 protein: CASSVGAGTQETQYF
CDR3 DNA: TGTGCCAGCAGCGTAGGGGCGGGGACCCAAGAGACCCAGTACTTC

clone size: once
CDR3 length: 15
V gene: TRBV28
D gene: -
J gene: TRBJ1-2
CDR3 protein: CASSLRRGIPYGYTF
CDR3 DNA: TGTGCCAGCAGTTTAAGACGGGGGATTCCTTATGGCTACACCTTC

clone size: few
CDR3 length: 14
V gene: TRBV28
D gene: -
J gene: TRBJ2-5
CDR3 protein: CASSLQGKAETQYF
CDR3 DNA: TGTGCCAGCAGTTTACAGGGGAAGGCGGAGACCCAGTACTTC

clone size: few
CDR3 length: 14
V gene: TRBV4-1
D gene: -
J gene: TRBJ2-7
CDR3 protein: CASSQFKGDYEQYF
CDR3 DNA: TGCGCCAGCAGCCAATTTAAGGGGGACTACGAGCAGTACTTC

clone size: -
CDR3 length: 12
V gene: TRBV7-2
D gene: -
J gene: TRBJ2-5
CDR3 protein: CASSYGEETQYF
CDR3 DNA: TGTGCCAGCAGCTACGGAGAAGAGACCCAGTACTTC

clone size: -
CDR3 length: 15
V gene: TRBV7-8
D gene: -
J gene: TRBJ2-7
CDR3 protein: CASSSPLTSSYEQYF
CDR3 DNA: TGTGCCAGCAGCTCACCTCTAACCTCTTCCTACGAGCAGTACTTC